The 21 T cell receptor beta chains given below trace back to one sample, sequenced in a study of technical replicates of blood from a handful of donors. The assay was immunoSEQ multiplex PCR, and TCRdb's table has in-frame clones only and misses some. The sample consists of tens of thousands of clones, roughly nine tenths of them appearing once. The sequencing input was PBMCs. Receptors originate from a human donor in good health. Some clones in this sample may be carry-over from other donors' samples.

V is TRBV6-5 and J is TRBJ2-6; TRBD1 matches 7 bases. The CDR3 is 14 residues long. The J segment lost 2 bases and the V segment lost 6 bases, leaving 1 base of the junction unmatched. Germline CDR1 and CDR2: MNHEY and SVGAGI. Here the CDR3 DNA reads TGTGCCAGCAGAACAGGGGCTGGGGCCAACGTCCTGACTTTC. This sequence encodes CASRTGAGANVLTF.

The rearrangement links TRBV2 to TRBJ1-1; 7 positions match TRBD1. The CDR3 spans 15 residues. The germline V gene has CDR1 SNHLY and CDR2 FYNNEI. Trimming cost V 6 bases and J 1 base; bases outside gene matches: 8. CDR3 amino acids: CASRVRGTENTEAFF. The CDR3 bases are TGTGCCAGCAGGGTCAGGGGGACAGAGAACACTGAAGCTTTCTTT.

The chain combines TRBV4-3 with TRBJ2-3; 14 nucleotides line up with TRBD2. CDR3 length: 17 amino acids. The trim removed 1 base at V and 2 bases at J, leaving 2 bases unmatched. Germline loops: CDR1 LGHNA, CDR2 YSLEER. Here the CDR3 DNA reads TGCGCCAGCAGCCAAGGGACTAGCGGGAGGAACACAGATACGCAGTATTTT. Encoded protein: CASSQGTSGRNTDTQYF.

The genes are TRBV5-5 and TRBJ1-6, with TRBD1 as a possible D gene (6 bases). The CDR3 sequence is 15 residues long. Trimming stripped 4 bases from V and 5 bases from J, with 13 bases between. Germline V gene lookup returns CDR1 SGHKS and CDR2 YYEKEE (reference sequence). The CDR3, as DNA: TGTGCCAGCAGCAGGGGAAGGGGGAATAATTCACCCCTCCACTTT. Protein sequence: CASSRGRGNNSPLHF.

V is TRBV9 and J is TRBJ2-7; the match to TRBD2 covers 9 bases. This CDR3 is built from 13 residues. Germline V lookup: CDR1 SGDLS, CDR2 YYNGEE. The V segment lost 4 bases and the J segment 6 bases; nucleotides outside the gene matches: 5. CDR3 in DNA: TGTGCCAGCAGCACCGGGACTAGCTTCGAGCAGTACTTC. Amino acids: CASSTGTSFEQYF.

CDR3 sequence reads: CASSQRQALNIMSGELFF. DNA for the CDR3: TGCGCCAGCAGCCAGAGGCAAGCGTTGAACATTATGTCCGGGGAGCTGTTTTTT. The chain combines TRBV4-3 with TRBJ2-2; D gene unclear. The CDR3 is made up of 18 amino acids. V was shortened by 3 bases and J by 6 bases, with 23 bases between the two germline ends. CDR1 LGHNA and CDR2 YSLEER come from the germline V gene.

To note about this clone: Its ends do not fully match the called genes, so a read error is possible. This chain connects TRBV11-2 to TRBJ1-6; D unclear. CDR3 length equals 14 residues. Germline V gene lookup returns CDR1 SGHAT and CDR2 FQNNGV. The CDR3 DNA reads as TGTGCCAGCAGCGACTTATGGATAGGTGAACCCCTCCAATTT. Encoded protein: CASSDLWIGEPLQF.

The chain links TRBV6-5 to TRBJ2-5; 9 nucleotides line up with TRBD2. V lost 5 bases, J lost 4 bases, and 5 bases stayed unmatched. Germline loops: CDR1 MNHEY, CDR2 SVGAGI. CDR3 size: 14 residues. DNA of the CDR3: TGTGCCAGCAGTCGGACAGCGGGGGGAGAGACCCAGTACTTC. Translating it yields CASSRTAGGETQYF.

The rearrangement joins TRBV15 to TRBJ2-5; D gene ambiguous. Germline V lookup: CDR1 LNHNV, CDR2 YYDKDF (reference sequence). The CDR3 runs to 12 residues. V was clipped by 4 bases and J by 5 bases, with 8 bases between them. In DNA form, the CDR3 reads TGTGCCACCAGCACTACTTCGGAGACCCAGTACTTC. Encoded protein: CATSTTSETQYF.

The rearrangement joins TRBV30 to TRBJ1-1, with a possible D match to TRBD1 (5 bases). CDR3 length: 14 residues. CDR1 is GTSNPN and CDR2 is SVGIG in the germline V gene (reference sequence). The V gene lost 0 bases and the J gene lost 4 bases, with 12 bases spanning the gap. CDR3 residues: CAWSVWGRGTEAFF. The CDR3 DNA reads TGTGCCTGGAGTGTTTGGGGAAGGGGCACTGAAGCTTTCTTT.

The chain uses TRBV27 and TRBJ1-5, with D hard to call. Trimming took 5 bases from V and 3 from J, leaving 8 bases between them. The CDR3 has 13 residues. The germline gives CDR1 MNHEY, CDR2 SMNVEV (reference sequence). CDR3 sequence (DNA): TGTGCCAGCAGTAATGGGCCCAATCAGCCCCAGCATTTT. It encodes CASSNGPNQPQHF.

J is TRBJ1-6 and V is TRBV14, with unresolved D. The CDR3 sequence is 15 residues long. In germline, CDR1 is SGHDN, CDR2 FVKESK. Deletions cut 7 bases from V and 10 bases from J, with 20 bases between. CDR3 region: CASNRGGRLSSPLHF. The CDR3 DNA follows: TGTGCCAGCAACCGAGGTGGCAGACTCTCATCACCCCTCCACTTT.

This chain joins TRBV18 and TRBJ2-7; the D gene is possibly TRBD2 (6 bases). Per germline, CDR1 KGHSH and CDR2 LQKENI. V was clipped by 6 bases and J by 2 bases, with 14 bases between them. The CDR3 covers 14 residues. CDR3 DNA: TGTGCCAGCTCCCACCGGGACTCAACCTACGAGCAGTACTTC. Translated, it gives CASSHRDSTYEQYF.

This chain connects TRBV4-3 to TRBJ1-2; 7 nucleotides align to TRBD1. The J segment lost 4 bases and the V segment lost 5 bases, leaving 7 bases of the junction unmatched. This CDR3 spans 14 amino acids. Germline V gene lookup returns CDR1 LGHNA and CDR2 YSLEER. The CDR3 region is CASSTDRALYGYTF. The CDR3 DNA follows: TGCGCCAGCAGCACCGACAGGGCACTCTATGGCTACACCTTC.

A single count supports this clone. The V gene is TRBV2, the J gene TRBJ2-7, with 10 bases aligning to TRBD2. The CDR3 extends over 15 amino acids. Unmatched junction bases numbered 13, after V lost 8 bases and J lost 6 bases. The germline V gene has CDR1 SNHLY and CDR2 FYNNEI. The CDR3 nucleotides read TGTGCCAGCGAAGCCTCTTCAGCGGGGGGGCCCGAGCAGTACTTC. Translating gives CASEASSAGGPEQYF.

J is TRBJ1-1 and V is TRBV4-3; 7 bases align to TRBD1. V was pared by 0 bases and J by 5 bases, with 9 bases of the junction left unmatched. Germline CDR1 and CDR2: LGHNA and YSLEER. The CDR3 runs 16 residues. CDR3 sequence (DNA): TGCGCCAGCAGCCAAGATATTTGGCAGGGGGGAACTGAAGCTTTCTTT. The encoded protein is CASSQDIWQGGTEAFF.

CDR3 sequence reads: CASSMIDRGIGYTF. DNA for the CDR3: TGTGCCAGTAGTATGATAGACAGGGGGATTGGCTACACCTTC. V is TRBV19 and J is TRBJ1-2; TRBD1 agrees at 9 bases. Germline V gene data show CDR1 as LNHDA and CDR2 as SQIVND (reference sequence). The J segment lost 7 bases and the V segment lost 3 bases, leaving 6 bases of the junction unmatched. The CDR3 sequence is 14 residues long.

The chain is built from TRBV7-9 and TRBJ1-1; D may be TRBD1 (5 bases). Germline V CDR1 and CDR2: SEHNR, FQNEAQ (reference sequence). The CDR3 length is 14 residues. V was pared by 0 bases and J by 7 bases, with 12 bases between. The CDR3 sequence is CASSLAYGQGEAFF. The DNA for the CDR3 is TGTGCCAGCAGCTTAGCATACGGGCAGGGTGAAGCTTTCTTT.

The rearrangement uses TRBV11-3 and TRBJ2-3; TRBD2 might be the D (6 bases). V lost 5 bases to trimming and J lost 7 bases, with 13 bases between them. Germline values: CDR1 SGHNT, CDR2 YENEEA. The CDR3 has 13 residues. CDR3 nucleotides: TGTGCCAGCAGCGCTGGGACTGCCCATACGCAGTATTTT. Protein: CASSAGTAHTQYF.

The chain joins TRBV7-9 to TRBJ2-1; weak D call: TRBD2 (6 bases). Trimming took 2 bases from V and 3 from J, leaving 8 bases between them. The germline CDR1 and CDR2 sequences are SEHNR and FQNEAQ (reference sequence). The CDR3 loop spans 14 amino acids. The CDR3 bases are TGTGCCAGCAGCTTACGGGACTTCTACAATGAGCAGTTCTTC. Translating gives CASSLRDFYNEQFF.

CDR3 sequence (DNA): TGTGCCAGTAGTATACAGGGTGTGGAGACCCAGTACTTC. This encodes CASSIQGVETQYF. J is TRBJ2-5 and V is TRBV19; a weak D match, TRBD1 (5 bases). Germline V gene lookup returns CDR1 LNHDA and CDR2 SQIVND (reference sequence). The V end lost 2 bases, the J end lost 5 bases, and 9 bases lay between the germline ends. The CDR3 consists of 13 residues.